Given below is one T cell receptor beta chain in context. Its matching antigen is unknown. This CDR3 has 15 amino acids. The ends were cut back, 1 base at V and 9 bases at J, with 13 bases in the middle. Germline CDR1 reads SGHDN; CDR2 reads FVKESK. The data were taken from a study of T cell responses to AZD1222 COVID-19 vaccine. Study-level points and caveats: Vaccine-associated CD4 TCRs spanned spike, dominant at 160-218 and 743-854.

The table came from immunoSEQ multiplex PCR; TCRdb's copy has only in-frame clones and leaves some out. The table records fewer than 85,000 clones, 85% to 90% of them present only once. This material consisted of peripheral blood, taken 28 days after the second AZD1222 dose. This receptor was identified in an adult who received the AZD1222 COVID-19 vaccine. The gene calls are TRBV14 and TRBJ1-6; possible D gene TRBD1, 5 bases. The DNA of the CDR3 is TGTGCCAGCAGCCAAGTTCTTTCTCAGGGTTCACCCCTCCACTTT. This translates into CASSQVLSQGSPLHF.